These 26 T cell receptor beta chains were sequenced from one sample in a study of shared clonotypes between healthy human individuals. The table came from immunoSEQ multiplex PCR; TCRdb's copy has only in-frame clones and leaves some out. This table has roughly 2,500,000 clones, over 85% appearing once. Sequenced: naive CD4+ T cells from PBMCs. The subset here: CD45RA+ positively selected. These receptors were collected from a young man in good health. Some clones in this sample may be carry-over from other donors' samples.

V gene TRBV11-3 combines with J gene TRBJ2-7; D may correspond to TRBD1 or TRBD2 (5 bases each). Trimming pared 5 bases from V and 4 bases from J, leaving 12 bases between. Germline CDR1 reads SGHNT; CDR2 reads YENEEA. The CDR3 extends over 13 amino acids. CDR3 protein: CASSLGAVYEQYF. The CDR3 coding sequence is TGTGCCAGCAGCCTCGGGGCAGTTTACGAGCAGTACTTC.

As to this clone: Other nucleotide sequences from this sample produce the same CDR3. In DNA, the CDR3 is TGTGCCAGCAGCAGGGGACAGAACACTGAAGCTTTCTTT. Amino acid sequence: CASSRGQNTEAFF. This chain uses TRBV11-2 with TRBJ1-1; possibly TRBD1 for D (6 bases). Germline-derived CDR1 and CDR2 are SGHAT and FQNNGV. CDR3 size: 13 residues. The V end lost 5 bases, the J end lost 1 base, and 8 bases lay between the germline ends.

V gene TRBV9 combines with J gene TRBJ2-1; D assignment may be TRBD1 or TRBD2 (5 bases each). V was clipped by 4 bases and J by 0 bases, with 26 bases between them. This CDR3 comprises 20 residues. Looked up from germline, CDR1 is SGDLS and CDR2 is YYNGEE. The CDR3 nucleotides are TGTGCCAGCAGCTTAAAACCCCCCGGGGCGGCGTCGAGCTCCTACAATGAGCAGTTCTTC. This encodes CASSLKPPGAASSSYNEQFF.

The CDR3 DNA is TGTGCCAGCAGCCACGGGAGCAGCTCCTACAATGAGCAGTTCTTC. It codes for CASSHGSSSYNEQFF. The rearrangement uses TRBV7-9 and TRBJ2-1, with D possibly TRBD2 on 6 matching bases. CDR3 length: 15 amino acids. CDR1 SEHNR and CDR2 FQNEAQ come from the germline V gene (reference sequence). V lost 5 bases to trimming and J lost 0 bases, with 11 bases between them.

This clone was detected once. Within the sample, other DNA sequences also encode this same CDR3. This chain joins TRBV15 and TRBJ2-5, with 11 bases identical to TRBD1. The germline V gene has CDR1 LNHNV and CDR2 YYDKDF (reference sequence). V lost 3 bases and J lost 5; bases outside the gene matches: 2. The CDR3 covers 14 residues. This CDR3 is CATSRDRGLETQYF. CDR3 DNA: TGTGCCACCAGCAGGGACAGGGGGCTGGAGACCCAGTACTTC. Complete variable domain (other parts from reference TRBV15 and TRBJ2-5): DAMVIQNPRYQVTQFGKPVTLSCSQTLNHNVMYWYQQKSSQAPKLLFHYYDKDFNNEADTPDNFQSRRPNTSFCFLDIRSPGLGDTAMYLCATSRDRGLETQYFGPGTRLLVL.

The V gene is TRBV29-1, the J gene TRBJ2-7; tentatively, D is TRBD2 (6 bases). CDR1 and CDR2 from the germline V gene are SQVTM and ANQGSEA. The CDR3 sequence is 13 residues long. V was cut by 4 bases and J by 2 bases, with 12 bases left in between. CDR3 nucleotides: TGCAGCGTTGGTGGCGGGGCCACCTACGAGCAGTACTTC. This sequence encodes CSVGGGATYEQYF.

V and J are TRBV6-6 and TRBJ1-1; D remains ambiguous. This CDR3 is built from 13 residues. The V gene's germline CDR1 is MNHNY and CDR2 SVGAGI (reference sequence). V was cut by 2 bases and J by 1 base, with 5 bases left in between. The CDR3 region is CASSYMGNTEAFF. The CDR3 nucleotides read TGTGCCAGCAGTTACATGGGGAACACTGAAGCTTTCTTT.

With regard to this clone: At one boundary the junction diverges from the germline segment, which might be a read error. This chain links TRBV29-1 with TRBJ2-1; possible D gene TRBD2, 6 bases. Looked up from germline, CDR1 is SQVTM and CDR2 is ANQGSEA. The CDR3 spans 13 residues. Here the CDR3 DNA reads TGCAGCGTCCCCCGCCCCGGCGGCGGGAACTCGCTCTTC. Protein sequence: CSVPRPGGGNSLF.

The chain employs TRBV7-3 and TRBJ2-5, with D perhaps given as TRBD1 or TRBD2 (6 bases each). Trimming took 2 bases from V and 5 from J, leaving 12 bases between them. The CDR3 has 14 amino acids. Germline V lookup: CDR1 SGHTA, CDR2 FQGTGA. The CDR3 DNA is TGTGCCAGCAGCTTACTGGGGGGCTGGGAGACCCAGTACTTC. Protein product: CASSLLGGWETQYF. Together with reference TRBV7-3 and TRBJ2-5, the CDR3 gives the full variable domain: GAGVSQTPSNKVTEKGKYVELRCDPISGHTALYWYRQSLGQGPEFLIYFQGTGAADDSGLPNDRFFAVRPEGSVSTLKIQRTERGDSAVYLCASSLLGGWETQYFGPGTRLLVL.

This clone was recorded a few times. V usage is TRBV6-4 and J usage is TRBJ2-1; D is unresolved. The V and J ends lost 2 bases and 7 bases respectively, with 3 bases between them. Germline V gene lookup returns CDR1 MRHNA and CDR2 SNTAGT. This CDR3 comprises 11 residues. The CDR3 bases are TGTGCCAGCAGTGACAGGAATGAGCAGTTCTTC. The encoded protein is CASSDRNEQFF.

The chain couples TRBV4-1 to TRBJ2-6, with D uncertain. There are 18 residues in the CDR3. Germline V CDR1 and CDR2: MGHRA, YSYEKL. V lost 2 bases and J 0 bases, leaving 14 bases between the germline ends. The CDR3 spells CASSQTPIPSSGANVLTF. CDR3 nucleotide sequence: TGCGCCAGCAGCCAAACCCCCATCCCCTCCTCTGGGGCCAACGTCCTGACTTTC.

In nucleotides, the CDR3 is TGTGCCAGCACCCCGGTGTGGGGGCGCGTGAACACTGAAGCTTTCTTT. Translation gives CASTPVWGRVNTEAFF. V gene TRBV7-8 combines with J gene TRBJ1-1; D perhaps matches TRBD1 (6 bases). CDR3 length: 16 residues. The germline V gene encodes CDR1 SGHVS and CDR2 FQNEAQ. Between the trimmed V and J ends, which lost 7 bases and 0 bases, there was a span of 18 bases.

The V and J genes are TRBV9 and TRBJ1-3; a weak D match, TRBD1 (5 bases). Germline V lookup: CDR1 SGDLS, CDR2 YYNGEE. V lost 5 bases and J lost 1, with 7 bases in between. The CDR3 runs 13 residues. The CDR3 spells CASRQDSGNTIYF. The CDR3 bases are TGTGCCAGCAGACAGGATTCTGGAAACACCATATATTTT.

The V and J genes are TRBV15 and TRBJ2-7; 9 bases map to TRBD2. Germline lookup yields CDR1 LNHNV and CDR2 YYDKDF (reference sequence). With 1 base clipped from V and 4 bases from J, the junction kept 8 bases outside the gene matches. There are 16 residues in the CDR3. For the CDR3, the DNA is TGTGCCACCAGCAGAGTTAGGGCTAGCGGGACGTACGAGCAGTACTTC. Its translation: CATSRVRASGTYEQYF.

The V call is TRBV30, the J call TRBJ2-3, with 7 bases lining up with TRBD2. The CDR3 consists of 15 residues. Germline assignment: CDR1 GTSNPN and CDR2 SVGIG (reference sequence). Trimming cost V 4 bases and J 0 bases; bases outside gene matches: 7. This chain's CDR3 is CAWKRDYASTDTQYF. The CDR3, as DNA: TGTGCCTGGAAACGGGACTACGCTAGCACAGATACGCAGTATTTT.

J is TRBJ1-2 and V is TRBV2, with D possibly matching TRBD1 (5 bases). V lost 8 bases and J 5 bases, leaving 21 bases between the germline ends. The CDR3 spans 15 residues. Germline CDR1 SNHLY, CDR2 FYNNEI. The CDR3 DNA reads TGTGCCAGCGGACGAACCGGGACGGTGAATTATGGCTACACCTTC. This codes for CASGRTGTVNYGYTF.

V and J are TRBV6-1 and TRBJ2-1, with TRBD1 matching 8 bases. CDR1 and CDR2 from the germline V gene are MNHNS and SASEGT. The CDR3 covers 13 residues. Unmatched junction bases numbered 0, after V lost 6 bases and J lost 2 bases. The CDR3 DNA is TGTGCCAGCAGACAGGGGGCCTACAATGAGCAGTTCTTC. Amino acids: CASRQGAYNEQFF.

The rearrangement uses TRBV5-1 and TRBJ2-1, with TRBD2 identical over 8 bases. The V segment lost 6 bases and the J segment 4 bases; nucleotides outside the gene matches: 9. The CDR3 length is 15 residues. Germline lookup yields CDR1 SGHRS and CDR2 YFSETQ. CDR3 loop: CASKGTSGGYNEQFF. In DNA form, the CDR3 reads TGCGCCAGCAAGGGTACTAGCGGAGGGTACAATGAGCAGTTCTTC.

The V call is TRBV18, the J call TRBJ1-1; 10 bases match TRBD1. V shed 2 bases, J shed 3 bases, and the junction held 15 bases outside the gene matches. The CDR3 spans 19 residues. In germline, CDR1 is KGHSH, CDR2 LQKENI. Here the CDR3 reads CASSPTPGQGRGLDTEAFF. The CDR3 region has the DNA TGTGCCAGCTCACCAACTCCGGGACAGGGGAGGGGGTTGGACACTGAAGCTTTCTTT.

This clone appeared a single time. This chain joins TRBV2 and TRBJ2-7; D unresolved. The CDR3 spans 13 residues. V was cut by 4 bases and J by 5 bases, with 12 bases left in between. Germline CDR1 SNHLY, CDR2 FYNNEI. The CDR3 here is CASSARPTDEQYF. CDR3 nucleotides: TGTGCCAGCAGTGCGCGGCCGACCGACGAGCAGTACTTC.

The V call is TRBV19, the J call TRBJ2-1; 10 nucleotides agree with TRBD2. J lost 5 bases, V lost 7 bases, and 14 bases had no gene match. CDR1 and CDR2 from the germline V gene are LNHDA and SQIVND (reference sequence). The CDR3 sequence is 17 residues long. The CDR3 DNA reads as TGTGCCAGTATGAAAAAGGCCGGGCTAGCGGGGGACAATGAGCAGTTCTTC. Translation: CASMKKAGLAGDNEQFF.

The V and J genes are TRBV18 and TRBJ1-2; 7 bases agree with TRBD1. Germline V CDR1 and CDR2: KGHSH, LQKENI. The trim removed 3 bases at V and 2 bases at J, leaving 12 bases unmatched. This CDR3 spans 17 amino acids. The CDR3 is CASSPELLGQANYGYTF. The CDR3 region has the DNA TGTGCCAGCTCACCCGAACTCTTAGGACAGGCCAACTATGGCTACACCTTC.

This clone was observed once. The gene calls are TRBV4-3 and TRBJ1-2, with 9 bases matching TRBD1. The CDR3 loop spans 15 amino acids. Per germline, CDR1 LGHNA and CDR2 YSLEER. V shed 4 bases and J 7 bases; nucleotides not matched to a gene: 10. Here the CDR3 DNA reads TGCGCCAGCAGCCCTGGGACAGGGAGCCGTGGTGGCTACACCTTC. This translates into CASSPGTGSRGGYTF.

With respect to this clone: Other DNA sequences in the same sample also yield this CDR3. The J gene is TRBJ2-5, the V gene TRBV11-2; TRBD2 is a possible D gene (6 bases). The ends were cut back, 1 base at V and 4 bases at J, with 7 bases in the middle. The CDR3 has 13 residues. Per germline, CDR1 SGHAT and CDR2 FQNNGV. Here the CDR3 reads CASSLGGVETQYF. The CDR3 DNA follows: TGTGCCAGCAGCTTAGGGGGGGTAGAGACCCAGTACTTC.

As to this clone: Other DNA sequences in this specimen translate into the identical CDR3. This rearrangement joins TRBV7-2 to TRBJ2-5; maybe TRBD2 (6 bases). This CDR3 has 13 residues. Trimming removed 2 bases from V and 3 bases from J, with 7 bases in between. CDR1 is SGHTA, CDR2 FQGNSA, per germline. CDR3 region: CASSLPGEETQYF. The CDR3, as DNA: TGTGCCAGCAGCTTACCGGGGGAAGAGACCCAGTACTTC.

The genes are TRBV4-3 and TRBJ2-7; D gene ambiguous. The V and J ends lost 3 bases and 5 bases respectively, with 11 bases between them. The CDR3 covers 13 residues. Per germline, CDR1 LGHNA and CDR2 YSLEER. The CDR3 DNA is TGCGCCAGCAGCCATCGAACGGGTAACGAGCAGTACTTC. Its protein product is CASSHRTGNEQYF.